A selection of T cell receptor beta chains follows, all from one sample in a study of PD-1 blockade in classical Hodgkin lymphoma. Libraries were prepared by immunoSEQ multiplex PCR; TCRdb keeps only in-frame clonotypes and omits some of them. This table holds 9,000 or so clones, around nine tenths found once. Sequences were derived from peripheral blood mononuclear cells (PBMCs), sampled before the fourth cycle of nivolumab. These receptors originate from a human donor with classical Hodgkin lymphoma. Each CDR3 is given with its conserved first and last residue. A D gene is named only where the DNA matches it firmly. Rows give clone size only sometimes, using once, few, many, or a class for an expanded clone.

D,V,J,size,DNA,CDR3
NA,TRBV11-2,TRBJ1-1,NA,TGTGCCAGCAGCTTAGCGTCAGGGAACACTGAAGCTTTCTTT,CASSLASGNTEAFF
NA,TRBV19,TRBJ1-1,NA,TGTGCCAGTAGTTGGCAGGTCATGAACACTGAAGCTTTCTTT,CASSWQVMNTEAFF
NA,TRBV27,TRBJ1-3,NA,TGTGCCAGCAGTTTAGAGGGGTCCTCTGGAAACACCATATATTTT,CASSLEGSSGNTIYF
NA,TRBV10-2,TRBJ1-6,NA,TGCGCCAGCAGTGAAACCCTCTGGGTCAATTCACCCCTCCACTTT,CASSETLWVNSPLHF
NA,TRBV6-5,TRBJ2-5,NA,TGTGCCAGCAGTTACCAGCGACTCCAAGAGACCCAGTACTTC,CASSYQRLQETQYF
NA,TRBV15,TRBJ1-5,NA,TGTGCCACCAGCAGAGCTACCGCGAATCAGCCCCAGCATTTT,CATSRATANQPQHF
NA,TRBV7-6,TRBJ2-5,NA,TGTGCCAGCAGCTTACCAGGGACCGACCAAGAGACCCAGTACTTC,CASSLPGTDQETQYF
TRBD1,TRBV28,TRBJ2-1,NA,TGTGCCAGCAGTCCGGCCGGGACAGGGTTTAGTGAGCAGTTCTTC,CASSPAGTGFSEQFF
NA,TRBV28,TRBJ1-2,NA,TGTGCCAGCAGTACAGAGGGGACTAACTATGGCTACACCTTC,CASSTEGTNYGYTF
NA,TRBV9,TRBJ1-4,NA,TGTGCCAGCAGACGGACAGATAATGAAAAACTGTTTTTT,CASRRTDNEKLFF
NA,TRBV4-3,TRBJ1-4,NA,TGCGCCAGCAGCCAAGCGAGCGAAAAACTGTTTTTT,CASSQASEKLFF
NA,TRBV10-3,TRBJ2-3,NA,TGTGCCATCAGTGTTTCACCACAACCCACAGATACGCAGTATTTT,CAISVSPQPTDTQYF
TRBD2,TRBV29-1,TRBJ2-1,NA,TGCAGCGCCCGACTAGCGGGGGTTTACAATGAGCAGTTCTTC,CSARLAGVYNEQFF
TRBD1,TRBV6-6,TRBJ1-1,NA,TGTGCCAGCAGCCTCCTGACAGGGGTGAACACTGAAGCTTTCTTT,CASSLLTGVNTEAFF
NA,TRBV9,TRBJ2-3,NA,TGTGCCAGCAGCGTAGGTGTTGGAGGGGGCATGGGATCTGATACGCAGTATTTT,CASSVGVGGGMGSDTQYF
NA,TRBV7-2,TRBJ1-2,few,TGTGCCAGCAGCTCTACCGGGACGGTGGTTGGCTACACCTTC,CASSSTGTVVGYTF
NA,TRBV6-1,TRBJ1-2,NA,TGTGCCAGCATTCGCCCTAGCGGCTATGGCTACACCTTC,CASIRPSGYGYTF
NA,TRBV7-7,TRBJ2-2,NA,TGTGCCAGCAGCTTTAATCCAGTTGGGGGCGGGGAGCTGTTTTTT,CASSFNPVGGGELFF
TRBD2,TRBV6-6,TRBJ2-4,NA,TGTGCCAGCAGTTACTCGGGGGGGTTAGCCAAAAACATTCAGTACTTC,CASSYSGGLAKNIQYF
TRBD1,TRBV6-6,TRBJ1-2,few,TGTGCCAGCACCCGACAGGGAATGAGCGGCTACACCTTC,CASTRQGMSGYTF
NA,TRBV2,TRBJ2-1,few,TGTGCCAGCGGGGAGACTTTCCATGAGCAGTTCTTC,CASGETFHEQFF
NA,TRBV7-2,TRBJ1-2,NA,TGTGCCAGCAGCTTAGCAGGTCGTTTCTATGGCTACACCTTC,CASSLAGRFYGYTF
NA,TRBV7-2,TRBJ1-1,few,TGTGCCAGCAGCTCCAGGGGCACTGAAGCTTTCTTT,CASSSRGTEAFF
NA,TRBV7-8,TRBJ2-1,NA,TGTGCCAGCAGCTCCAGGGGCTGGGGGCTACCAAATGAGCAGTTCTTC,CASSSRGWGLPNEQFF
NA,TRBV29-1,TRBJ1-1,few,TGCAGCGTTGTCGGCAGGGGAAAGGCTGAAGCTTTCTTT,CSVVGRGKAEAFF
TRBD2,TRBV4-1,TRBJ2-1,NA,TGCGCCAGCAGCCAAGGGGGAGCGGGGGGCGGGCGGGAGCAGTTCTTC,CASSQGGAGGGREQFF
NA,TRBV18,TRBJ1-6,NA,TGTGCCAGCTCACCACTCGCAAATTCACCCCTCCACTTT,CASSPLANSPLHF
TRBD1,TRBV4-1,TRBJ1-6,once,TGCGCCAGCAGCCAAGATCCGGACAGGTATAATTCACCCCTCCACTTT,CASSQDPDRYNSPLHF
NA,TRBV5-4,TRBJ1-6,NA,TGTGCCAGCAGCTTGAAAGGGGTGAATTCACCCCTCCACTTT,CASSLKGVNSPLHF
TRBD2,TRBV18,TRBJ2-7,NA,TGTGCCAGCTCAACCCGGGGGGGGGCCTCCTACGAGCAGTACTTC,CASSTRGGASYEQYF
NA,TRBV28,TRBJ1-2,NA,TGTGCCAGCAGTTCCCAGGAATCTAACTATGGCTACACCTTC,CASSSQESNYGYTF
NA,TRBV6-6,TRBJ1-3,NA,TGTGCCAGCAGTTACGCGTCCCGCTCTGGAAACACCATATATTTT,CASSYASRSGNTIYF
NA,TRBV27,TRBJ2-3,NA,TGTGCCAGCAGGGGACGGCTAATCGTTAGCACAGATACGCAGTATTTT,CASRGRLIVSTDTQYF
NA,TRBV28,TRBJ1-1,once,TGTGCCAGCAGTTTATCCCAGGGAGGGACTGAAGCTTTCTTT,CASSLSQGGTEAFF
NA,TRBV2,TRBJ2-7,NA,TGTGCCAGCAGATTCGGGTACCGTTACGAGCAGTACTTC,CASRFGYRYEQYF
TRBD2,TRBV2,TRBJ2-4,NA,TGTGCCAGCAGTGAAACTAGCGGGGGAAACATTCAGTACTTC,CASSETSGGNIQYF
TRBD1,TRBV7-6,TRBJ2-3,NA,TGTGCCAGCAGCTTTCGTCAGGGGGCAGATACGCAGTATTTT,CASSFRQGADTQYF
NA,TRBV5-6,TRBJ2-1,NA,TGTGCCAGCAGCGCAGCTACACCAGTACCTACCTACAATGAGCAGTTCTTC,CASSAATPVPTYNEQFF
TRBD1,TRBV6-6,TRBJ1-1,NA,TGTGCCAGCAGTTACGGACAGGGGGCTGTCACTGAAGCTTTCTTT,CASSYGQGAVTEAFF
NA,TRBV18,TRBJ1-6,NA,TGTGCCAGCTCACAGGGCAAGGGTTCACCCCTCCACTTT,CASSQGKGSPLHF
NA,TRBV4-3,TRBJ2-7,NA,TGCGCCAGCAGCCAAGAGGGCGGGGACTACGAGCAGTACTTC,CASSQEGGDYEQYF
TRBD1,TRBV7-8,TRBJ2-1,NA,TGTGCCAGCAGCTTAGGATCTATAGGGACAGGGAGTGTGAATGAGCAGTTCTTC,CASSLGSIGTGSVNEQFF
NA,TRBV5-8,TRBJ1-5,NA,TGTGCCAGCAGCTTGGGTGGTAACAATCAGCCCCAGCATTTT,CASSLGGNNQPQHF
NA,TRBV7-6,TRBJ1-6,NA,TGTGCCAGCAGCGAAGTAAGCGGGTATTCACCCCTCCACTTT,CASSEVSGYSPLHF
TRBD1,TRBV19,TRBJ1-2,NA,TGTGCCAGTAGACAGGGGCCCCCCTATGGCTACACCTTC,CASRQGPPYGYTF
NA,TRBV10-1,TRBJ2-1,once,TGCGCCAGCAGTGAAATGGATGAGCAGTTCTTC,CASSEMDEQFF
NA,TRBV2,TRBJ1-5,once,TGTGCCAGCAACCCGGGTGTTTTTAGCAATCAGCCCCAGCATTTT,CASNPGVFSNQPQHF
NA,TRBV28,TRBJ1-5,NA,TGTGCCAGCACAGTCAGGGATCAGCCCCAGCATTTT,CASTVRDQPQHF
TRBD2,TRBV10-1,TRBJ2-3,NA,TGCGCCAGCAAAGGACTAGCGGGGGCCACAGATACGCAGTATTTT,CASKGLAGATDTQYF
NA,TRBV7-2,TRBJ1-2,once,TGTGCCAGCAGCTTAGCGATAGCGAACTATGGCTACACCTTC,CASSLAIANYGYTF
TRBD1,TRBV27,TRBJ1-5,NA,TGTGCCAGCAGAAGAGGACAGGGCAATCAGCCCCAGCATTTT,CASRRGQGNQPQHF
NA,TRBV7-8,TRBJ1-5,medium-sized,TGTGCCAGCAGCTCGACCCAAGGGGGCAATCAGCCCCAGCATTTT,CASSSTQGGNQPQHF